What follows are 10 T cell receptor beta chains derived from one specimen sequenced in a study of T cell responses to AZD1222 COVID-19 vaccine. TCRdb's table, derived via immunoSEQ multiplex PCR, lists solely in-frame clones and lacks some. The sample lists about 150,000 clones, around 91% occurring once. The input for sequencing was peripheral blood, taken on day 0 of AZD1222 vaccination. These receptors all come from an adult in good health.

The genes are TRBV11-2 and TRBJ1-5; maybe TRBD1 (5 bases). This CDR3 comprises 14 residues. Germline assignment: CDR1 SGHAT and CDR2 FQNNGV. V was trimmed by 3 bases and J by 6 bases, leaving 12 bases between them. The CDR3 nucleotides are TGTGCCAGCAGCTTGGGGGGGGTAAGTCAGCCCCAGCATTTT. Residues: CASSLGGVSQPQHF.

The V call is TRBV27, the J call TRBJ2-7; D is unresolved. The CDR3 has 13 residues. In germline, CDR1 is MNHEY, CDR2 SMNVEV (reference sequence). V lost 2 bases, J lost 2 bases, and 7 bases lay in between. CDR3: CASSLGVTYEQYF. The CDR3 DNA reads TGTGCCAGCAGTTTAGGGGTTACCTACGAGCAGTACTTC.

The gene calls are TRBV19 and TRBJ2-5, with 10 bases matching TRBD2. Per the germline V gene, CDR1 is LNHDA and CDR2 is SQIVND (reference sequence). The J segment lost 1 base and the V segment lost 1 base, leaving 3 bases of the junction unmatched. The CDR3 has 16 amino acids. The CDR3 coding sequence is TGTGCCAGTAGTATAGGTAGCGGGAGGACCCAAGAGACCCAGTACTTC. Translation: CASSIGSGRTQETQYF.

The chain employs TRBV7-2 and TRBJ2-5; 8 positions match TRBD2. Losses at the gene ends were 5 bases for V and 4 bases for J; bases not matched to a gene: 6. This CDR3 has 14 residues. Germline CDR1 SGHTA, CDR2 FQGNSA. The CDR3 DNA sequence: TGTGCCAGCAGCCCGACTCTAGCGGGAGAGACCCAGTACTTC. This encodes CASSPTLAGETQYF. Together with reference TRBV7-2 and TRBJ2-5, the CDR3 gives the full variable domain: GAGVSQSPSNKVTEKGKDVELRCDPISGHTALYWYRQSLGQGLEFLIYFQGNSAPDKSGLPSDRFSAERTGGSVSTLTIQRTQQEDSAVYLCASSPTLAGETQYFGPGTRLLVL.

The chain recombines TRBV7-6 with TRBJ2-3, with 9 bases fitting TRBD1. J gave up 3 bases and V 5 bases, and 3 bases lay outside the gene matches. Germline loops: CDR1 SGHVS, CDR2 FNYEAQ. The length of the CDR3 is 14 residues. CDR3 nucleotides: TGTGCCAGCAGCAACGGACAGGGGACAGATACGCAGTATTTT. Amino acid sequence: CASSNGQGTDTQYF.

The chain couples TRBV28 to TRBJ1-1; 8 bases agree with TRBD1. V trimming: 6 bases; J trimming: 4 bases; junction bases outside the gene matches: 7. The length of the CDR3 is 14 residues. Looked up from germline, CDR1 is MDHEN and CDR2 is SYDVKM. CDR3 residues: CASSRRQGSTEAFF. CDR3 coding DNA: TGTGCCAGCAGCCGACGACAGGGGTCCACTGAAGCTTTCTTT.

CDR3 nucleotide sequence: TGTGCCTGGAATCTAGGACGGAGCTCTGGAAACACCATATATTTT. The encoded protein is CAWNLGRSSGNTIYF. V and J are TRBV30 and TRBJ1-3, with D unresolved. The CDR3 covers 15 residues. The germline V and J ends were trimmed by 4 bases and 0 bases, with 13 bases remaining between them. Germline V CDR1 and CDR2: GTSNPN, SVGIG (reference sequence).

The chain uses TRBV6-2 or TRBV6-3 and TRBJ2-7; D perhaps matches TRBD1 (5 bases). The V gene lost 6 bases and the J gene lost 3 bases, with 12 bases spanning the gap. Per germline, CDR1 MNHEY and CDR2 SVGEGT. The CDR3 is 13 amino acids. Here the CDR3 reads CASSQDRLYEQYF. CDR3 DNA sequence: TGTGCCAGCAGCCAAGACAGACTCTACGAGCAGTACTTC.

In DNA form, the CDR3 reads TGTGCCAGCAGCCCACCGCTGCGACATCCACAAGAGACCCAGTACTTC. This sequence encodes CASSPPLRHPQETQYF. The chain uses TRBV7-2 and TRBJ2-5; D remains ambiguous. Germline CDR1 SGHTA, CDR2 FQGNSA. The CDR3 runs to 16 residues. The V end lost 5 bases, the J end lost 2 bases, and 18 bases lay between the germline ends.

This chain joins TRBV28 and TRBJ1-2; D gene ambiguous. The CDR3 loop spans 12 amino acids. V lost 2 bases and J lost 5, with 6 bases in between. Per the germline V gene, CDR1 is MDHEN and CDR2 is SYDVKM. CDR3 coding DNA: TGTGCCAGCAGTTTAAGAAAGTATGGCTACACCTTC. It codes for CASSLRKYGYTF.